This T cell receptor (beta chain) was recorded in a study of cytomegalovirus exposure and HLA in healthy donors. V shed 4 bases and J 0 bases; nucleotides not matched to a gene: 12. Per the germline V gene, CDR1 is SEHNR and CDR2 is FQNEAQ (reference sequence). CDR3 length: 18 amino acids. PCR primers comprised 60 Vbeta and 13 Jbeta primers. The data were produced by immunoSEQ multiplex PCR, yet TCRdb's version contains in-frame clones alone and is incomplete. In the table there are roughly 170,000 clones, under 85% of which are singletons. Overall study findings and caveats: The study assumed roughly uniform donor sequencing depth for presence/absence analyses.

As regards this clone: What it binds is unknown.

This chain connects TRBV7-9 to TRBJ2-3; TRBD2 aligns across 8 bases. The sequenced sample consisted of PBMCs. The sequence came from a man aged 18-30 years in good health and CMV-seronegative. The CDR3 sequence is CASSSTIAGRSSTDTQYF. The CDR3 nucleotides are TGTGCCAGCAGCTCAACGATAGCGGGACGATCTAGCACAGATACGCAGTATTTT.